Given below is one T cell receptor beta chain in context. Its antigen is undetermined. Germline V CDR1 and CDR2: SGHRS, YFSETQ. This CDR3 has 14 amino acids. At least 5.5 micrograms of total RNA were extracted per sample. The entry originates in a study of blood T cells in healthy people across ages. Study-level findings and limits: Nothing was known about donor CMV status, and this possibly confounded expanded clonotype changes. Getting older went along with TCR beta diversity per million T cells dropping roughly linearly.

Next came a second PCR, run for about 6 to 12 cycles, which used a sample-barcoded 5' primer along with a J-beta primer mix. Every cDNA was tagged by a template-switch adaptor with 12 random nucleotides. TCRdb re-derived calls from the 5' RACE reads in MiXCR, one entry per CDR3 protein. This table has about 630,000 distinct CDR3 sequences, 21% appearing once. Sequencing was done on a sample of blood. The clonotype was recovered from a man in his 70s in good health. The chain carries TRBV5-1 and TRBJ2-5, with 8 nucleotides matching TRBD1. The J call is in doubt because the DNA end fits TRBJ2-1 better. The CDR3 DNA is TGCGCCAGCAGCTTGGGCAGGGGGCTGGATGAGCAGTTCTTC. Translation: CASSLGRGLDEQFF.